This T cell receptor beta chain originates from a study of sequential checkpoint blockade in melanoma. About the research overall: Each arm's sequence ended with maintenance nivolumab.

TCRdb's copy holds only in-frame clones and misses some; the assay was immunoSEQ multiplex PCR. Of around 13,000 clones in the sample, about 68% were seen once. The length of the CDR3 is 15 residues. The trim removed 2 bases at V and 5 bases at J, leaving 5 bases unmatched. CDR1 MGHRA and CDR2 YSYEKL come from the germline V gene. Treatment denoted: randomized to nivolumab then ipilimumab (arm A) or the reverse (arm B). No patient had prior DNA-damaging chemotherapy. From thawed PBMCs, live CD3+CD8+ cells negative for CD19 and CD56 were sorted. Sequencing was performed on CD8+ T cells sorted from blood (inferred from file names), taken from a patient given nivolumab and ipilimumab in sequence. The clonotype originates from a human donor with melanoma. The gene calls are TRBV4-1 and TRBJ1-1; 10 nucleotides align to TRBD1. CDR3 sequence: CASSQPGQGDTEAFF. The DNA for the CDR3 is TGCGCCAGCAGCCAACCCGGACAGGGGGATACTGAAGCTTTCTTT.